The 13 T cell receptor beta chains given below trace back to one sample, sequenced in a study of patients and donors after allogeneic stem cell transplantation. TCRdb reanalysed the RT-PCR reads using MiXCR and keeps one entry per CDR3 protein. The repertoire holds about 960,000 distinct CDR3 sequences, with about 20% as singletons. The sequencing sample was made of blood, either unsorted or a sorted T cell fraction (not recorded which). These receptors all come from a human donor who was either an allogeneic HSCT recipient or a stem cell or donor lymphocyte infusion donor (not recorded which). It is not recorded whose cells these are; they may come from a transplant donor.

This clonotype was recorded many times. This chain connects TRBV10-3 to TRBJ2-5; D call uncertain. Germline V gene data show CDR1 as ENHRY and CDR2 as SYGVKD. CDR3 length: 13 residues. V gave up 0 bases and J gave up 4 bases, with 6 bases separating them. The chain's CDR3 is CAISESDAETQYF. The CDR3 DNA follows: TGTGCCATCAGTGAGTCGGACGCAGAGACCCAGTACTTC.

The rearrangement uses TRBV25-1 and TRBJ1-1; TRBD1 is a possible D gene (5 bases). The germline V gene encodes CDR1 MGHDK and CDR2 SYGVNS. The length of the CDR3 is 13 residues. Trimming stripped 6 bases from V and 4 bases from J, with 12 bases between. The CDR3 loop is CASREGFATEAFF. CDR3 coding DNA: TGTGCCAGCAGAGAGGGGTTTGCCACTGAAGCTTTCTTT.

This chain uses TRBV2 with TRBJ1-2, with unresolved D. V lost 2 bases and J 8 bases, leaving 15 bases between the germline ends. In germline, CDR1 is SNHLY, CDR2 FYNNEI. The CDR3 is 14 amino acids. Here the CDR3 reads CASSEPQRARGYTF. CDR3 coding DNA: TGTGCCAGCAGTGAACCACAAAGGGCTCGAGGCTACACCTTC.

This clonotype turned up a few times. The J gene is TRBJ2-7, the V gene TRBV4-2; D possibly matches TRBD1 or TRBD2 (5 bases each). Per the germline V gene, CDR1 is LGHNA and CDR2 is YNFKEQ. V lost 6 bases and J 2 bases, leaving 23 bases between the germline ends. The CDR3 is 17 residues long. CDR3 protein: CASRRNEGSAQAYEQYF. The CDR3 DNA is TGTGCCAGCAGACGGAATGAGGGGAGCGCCCAAGCCTACGAGCAGTACTTC.

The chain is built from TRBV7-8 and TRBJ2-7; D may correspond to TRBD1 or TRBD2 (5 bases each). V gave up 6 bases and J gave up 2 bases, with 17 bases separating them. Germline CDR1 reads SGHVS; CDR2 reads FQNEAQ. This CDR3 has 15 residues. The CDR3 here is CASRRDPAYPYEQYF. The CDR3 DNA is TGTGCCAGCAGACGGGACCCCGCATACCCCTACGAGCAGTACTTC.

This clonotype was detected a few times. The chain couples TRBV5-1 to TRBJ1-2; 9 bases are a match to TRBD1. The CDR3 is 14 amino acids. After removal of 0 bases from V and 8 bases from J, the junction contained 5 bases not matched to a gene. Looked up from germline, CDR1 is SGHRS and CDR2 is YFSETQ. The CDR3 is CASSLEDRGGGYTF. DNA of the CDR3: TGCGCCAGCAGCTTGGAGGACAGGGGAGGCGGCTACACCTTC.

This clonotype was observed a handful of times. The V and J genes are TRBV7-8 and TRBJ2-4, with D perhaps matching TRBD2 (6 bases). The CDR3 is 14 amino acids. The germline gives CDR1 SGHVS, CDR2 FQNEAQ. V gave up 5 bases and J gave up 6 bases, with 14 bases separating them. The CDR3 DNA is TGTGCCAGCAGCCTGCGGACTACGAGAAACATTCAGTACTTC. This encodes CASSLRTTRNIQYF.

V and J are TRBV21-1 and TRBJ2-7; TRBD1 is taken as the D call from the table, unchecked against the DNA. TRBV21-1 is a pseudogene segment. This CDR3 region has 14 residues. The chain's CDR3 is CASSNPQGNCEQYF. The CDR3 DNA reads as TGTGCCAGCAGCAACCCTCAGGGGAATTGCGAGCAGTACTTC.

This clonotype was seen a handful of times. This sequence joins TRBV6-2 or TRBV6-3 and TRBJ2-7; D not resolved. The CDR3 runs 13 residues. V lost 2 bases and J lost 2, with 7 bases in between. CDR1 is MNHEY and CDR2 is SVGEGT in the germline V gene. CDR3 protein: CASSYGLAYEQYF. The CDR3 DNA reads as TGTGCCAGCAGTTACGGGCTAGCCTACGAGCAGTACTTC.

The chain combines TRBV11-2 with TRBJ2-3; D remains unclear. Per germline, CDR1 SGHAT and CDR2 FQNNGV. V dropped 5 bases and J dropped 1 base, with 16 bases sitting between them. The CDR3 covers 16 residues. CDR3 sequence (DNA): TGTGCCAGCAGCCCCTACTCTCAGTGGGGCACAGATACGCAGTATTTT. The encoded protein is CASSPYSQWGTDTQYF.

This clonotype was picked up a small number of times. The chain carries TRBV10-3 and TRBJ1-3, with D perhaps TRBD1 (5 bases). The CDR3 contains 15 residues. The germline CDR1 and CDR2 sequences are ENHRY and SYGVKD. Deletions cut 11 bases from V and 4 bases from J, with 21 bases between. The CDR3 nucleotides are TGTGCCCAGTCAAAGGGGACGGGGCGAGGAAACACCATATATTTT. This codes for CAQSKGTGRGNTIYF.

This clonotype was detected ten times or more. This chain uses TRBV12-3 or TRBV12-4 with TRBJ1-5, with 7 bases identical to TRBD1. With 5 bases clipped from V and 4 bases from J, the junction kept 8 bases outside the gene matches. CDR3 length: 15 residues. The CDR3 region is CASSLRGERNQPQHF. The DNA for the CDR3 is TGTGCCAGCAGTCTCAGGGGGGAAAGAAATCAGCCCCAGCATTTT.

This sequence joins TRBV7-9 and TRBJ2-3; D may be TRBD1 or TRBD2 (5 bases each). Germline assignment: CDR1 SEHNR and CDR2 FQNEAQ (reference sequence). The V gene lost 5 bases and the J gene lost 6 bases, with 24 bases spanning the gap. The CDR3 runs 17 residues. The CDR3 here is CASSPRTGTNGEDTQYF. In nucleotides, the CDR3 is TGTGCCAGCAGCCCCCGGACCGGGACCAACGGGGAGGATACGCAGTATTTT.